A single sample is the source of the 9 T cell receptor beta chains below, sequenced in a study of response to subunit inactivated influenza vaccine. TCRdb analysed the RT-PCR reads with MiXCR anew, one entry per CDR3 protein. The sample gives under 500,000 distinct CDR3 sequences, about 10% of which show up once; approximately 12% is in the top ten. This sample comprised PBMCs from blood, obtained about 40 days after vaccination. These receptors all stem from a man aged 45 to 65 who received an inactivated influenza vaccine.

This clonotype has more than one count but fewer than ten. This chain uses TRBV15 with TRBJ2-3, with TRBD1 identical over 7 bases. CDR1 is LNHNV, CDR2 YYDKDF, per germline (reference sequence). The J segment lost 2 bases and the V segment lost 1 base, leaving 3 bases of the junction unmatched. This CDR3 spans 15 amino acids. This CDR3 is CATSRAGQTTDTQYF. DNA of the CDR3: TGTGCCACCAGCAGAGCGGGACAGACCACAGATACGCAGTATTTT.

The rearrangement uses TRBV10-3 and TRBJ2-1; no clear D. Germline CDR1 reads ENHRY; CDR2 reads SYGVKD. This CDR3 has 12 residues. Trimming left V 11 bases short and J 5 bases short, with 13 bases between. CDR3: CASWTFNNEQFF. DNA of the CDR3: TGTGCCTCTTGGACCTTCAACAATGAGCAGTTCTTC.

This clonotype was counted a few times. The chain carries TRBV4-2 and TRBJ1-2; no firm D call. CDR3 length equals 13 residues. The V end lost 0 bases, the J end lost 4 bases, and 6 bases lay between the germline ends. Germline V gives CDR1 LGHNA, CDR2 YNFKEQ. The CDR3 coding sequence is TGTGCCAGCAGCCAAGATAATAGCTATGGCTACACCTTC. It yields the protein CASSQDNSYGYTF.

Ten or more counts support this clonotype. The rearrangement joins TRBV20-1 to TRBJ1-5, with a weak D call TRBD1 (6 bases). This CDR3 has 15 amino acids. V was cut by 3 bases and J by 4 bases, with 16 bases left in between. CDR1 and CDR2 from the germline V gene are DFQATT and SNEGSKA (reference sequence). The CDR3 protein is CSARETGGPNQPQHF. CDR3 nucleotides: TGCAGTGCTAGGGAAACCGGGGGGCCGAATCAGCCCCAGCATTTT.

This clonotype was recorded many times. CDR3 in amino acids: CASSVGGPGNTIYF. The CDR3 DNA reads TGTGCCAGCAGCGTAGGAGGACCTGGAAACACCATATATTTT. The V call is TRBV9, the J call TRBJ1-3; no reliable D call. CDR3 size: 14 residues. CDR1 and CDR2 from the germline V gene are SGDLS and YYNGEE. V lost 0 bases to trimming and J lost 2 bases, with 6 bases between them.

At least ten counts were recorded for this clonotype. The CDR3 DNA reads TGTGCCAGCAGCTTCCGGGGGGGCCTGAACACCGGGGAGCTGTTTTTT. Translating it yields CASSFRGGLNTGELFF. The chain has TRBV7-9 and TRBJ2-2; 8 bases are a match to TRBD2. The junction had 4 bases not matched to a gene; V was cut back by 3 bases and J by 1 base. Germline V gene lookup returns CDR1 SEHNR and CDR2 FQNEAQ (reference sequence). This CDR3 region has 16 residues.

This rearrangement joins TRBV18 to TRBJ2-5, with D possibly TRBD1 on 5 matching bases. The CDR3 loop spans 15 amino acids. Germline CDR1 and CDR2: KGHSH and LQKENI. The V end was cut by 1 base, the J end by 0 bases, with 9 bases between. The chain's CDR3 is CASSPQRQYQETQYF. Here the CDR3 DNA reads TGTGCCAGCTCACCACAAAGACAGTACCAAGAGACCCAGTACTTC.

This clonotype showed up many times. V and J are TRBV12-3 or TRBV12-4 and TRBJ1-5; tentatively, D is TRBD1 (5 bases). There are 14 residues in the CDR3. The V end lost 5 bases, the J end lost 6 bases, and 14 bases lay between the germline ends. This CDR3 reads CASSPRRGTQPQHF. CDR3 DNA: TGTGCCAGCAGTCCCCGACGGGGCACTCAGCCCCAGCATTTT.

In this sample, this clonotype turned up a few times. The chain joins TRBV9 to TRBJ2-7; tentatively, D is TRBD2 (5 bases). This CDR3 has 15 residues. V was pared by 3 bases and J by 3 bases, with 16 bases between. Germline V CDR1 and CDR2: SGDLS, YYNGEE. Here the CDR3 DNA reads TGTGCCAGCAGCGAGGCCCCGACTACCAGCTACGAGCAGTACTTC. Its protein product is CASSEAPTTSYEQYF.